This TCR beta chain is drawn from a study of blood T cell repertoires in COVID-19. For the study at large: Specimens from acute and convalescent COVID-19 originated in the United States, Italy and Spain. Sample material is recorded as cDNA or gDNA derived from T cells, B-cell-depleted T cells, or PBMCs.

As handled by the study authors: The assay estimated nucleated cells by amplifying reference gene primers. The protocol was immunoSEQ multiplex PCR, while the TCRdb copy is restricted to in-frame clones and leaves out a portion. That table furnishes V, J and clone size, whereas the DNA furnished D and trimming. Counted here are 120,000 to 150,000 clones, roughly 85% occurring once; the ten biggest clones make up 2.5% to 3%. Germline V gene data show CDR1 as SGHVS and CDR2 as FQNEAQ. J gave up 1 base and V 0 bases, and 9 bases lay outside the gene matches. This CDR3 region has 18 residues. This clone has just one count.

The sequenced sample consisted of peripheral blood. The sequence was collected from a man aged 45 to 65 with acute or convalescent COVID-19. The gene calls are TRBV7-8 and TRBJ2-1; 7 bases agree with TRBD2. The CDR3 bases are TGTGCCAGCAGCTTAGCGGGGGGGATGTGGGTTTCCTACAATGAGCAGTTCTTC. As protein: CASSLAGGMWVSYNEQFF.